These T cell receptor beta chains were read from a single sample in a study of blood T cell repertoires in COVID-19. Clones were sequenced by immunoSEQ multiplex PCR, and TCRdb holds only the in-frame ones, with some missing. The table records 250,000 to 350,000 clones, roughly 89% of them present only once. The sequencing input was peripheral blood. All receptors derive from a woman aged 30 to 39 with active or convalescent COVID-19. CDR3s include the opening cysteine and the closing phenylalanine or tryptophan. D genes are given only for firm matches. Clone size is shown for a subset of rows, as once, few, many or a class of expanded clone.

D: TRBD2; J: TRBJ2-7; V: TRBV6-1; size: .; CDR3: CASSGHGRGGDYEQYF; DNA: TGTGCCAGCAGTGGTCACGGGCGGGGGGGCGACTACGAGCAGTACTTC
D: TRBD2; J: TRBJ2-3; V: TRBV6-4; size: few; CDR3: CASSAGGATDTQYF; DNA: TGTGCCAGCAGTGCGGGGGGGGCCACAGATACGCAGTATTTT
D: .; J: TRBJ2-1; V: TRBV5-4; size: .; CDR3: CASSLSSGLAYNEQFF; DNA: TGTGCCAGCAGCTTGTCGAGCGGTCTAGCCTACAATGAGCAGTTCTTC
D: .; J: TRBJ1-2; V: TRBV29-1; size: few; CDR3: CSAGFGIHYGYTF; DNA: TGCAGCGCCGGTTTCGGGATACACTATGGCTACACCTTC
D: .; J: TRBJ2-5; V: TRBV3-1/TRBV3-2; size: .; CDR3: CASSQYQETQYF; DNA: TGTGCCAGCAGTCAGTACCAAGAGACCCAGTACTTC
D: .; J: TRBJ1-1; V: TRBV7-8; size: .; CDR3: CASSLSGGTEAFF; DNA: TGTGCCAGCAGCTTATCGGGGGGGACTGAAGCTTTCTTT
D: TRBD1; J: TRBJ1-1; V: TRBV5-4; size: .; CDR3: CASSSRTGGDTEAFF; DNA: TGTGCCAGCAGCTCGAGGACAGGGGGGGACACTGAAGCTTTCTTT
D: .; J: TRBJ2-5; V: TRBV18; size: .; CDR3: CASSPRETQYF; DNA: TGTGCCAGCTCACCGAGAGAGACCCAGTACTTC
D: TRBD2; J: TRBJ2-7; V: TRBV6-2/TRBV6-3; size: .; CDR3: CASSYPGSGGEHYEQYF; DNA: TGTGCCAGCAGTTACCCGGGTAGCGGGGGGGAGCACTACGAGCAGTACTTC
D: .; J: TRBJ1-6; V: TRBV6-6; size: .; CDR3: CASSLGTGRGNNSPLHF; DNA: TGTGCCAGCAGTCTCGGAACAGGGCGGGGGAATAATTCACCCCTCCACTTT
D: .; J: TRBJ1-2; V: TRBV21-1; size: .; CDR3: CASSKDPAGDHGYTF; DNA: TGTGCCAGCAGCAAAGACCCGGCAGGGGACCATGGCTACACCTTC
D: TRBD2; J: TRBJ2-1; V: TRBV5-1; size: .; CDR3: CASSWRGFDEQFF; DNA: TGCGCCAGCAGCTGGCGGGGGTTCGATGAGCAGTTCTTC
D: .; J: TRBJ2-2; V: TRBV7-3; size: .; CDR3: CASWLEYTGELFF; DNA: TGTGCCTCCTGGCTAGAGTACACCGGGGAGCTGTTTTTT
D: .; J: TRBJ2-1; V: TRBV6-4; size: once; CDR3: CASSLQGGGNEQFF; DNA: TGTGCCAGCAGCCTACAGGGTGGGGGCAATGAGCAGTTCTTC
D: TRBD2; J: TRBJ2-3; V: TRBV6-2/TRBV6-3; size: .; CDR3: CASSPGLASDTQYF; DNA: TGTGCCAGCAGTCCGGGACTAGCGTCAGATACGCAGTATTTT
D: TRBD1; J: TRBJ1-5; V: TRBV15; size: .; CDR3: CATSRDRTEGAGSNQPQHF; DNA: TGTGCCACCAGCAGAGATCGTACCGAGGGGGCTGGAAGCAATCAGCCCCAGCATTTT
D: .; J: TRBJ2-7; V: TRBV7-9; size: once; CDR3: CASRRVGGSEQYF; DNA: TGTGCCAGCAGGCGCGTGGGGGGAAGCGAGCAGTACTTC
D: .; J: TRBJ1-5; V: TRBV23-1; size: .; CDR3: CASSPPEGDQPQHF; DNA: TGCGCCAGCAGCCCCCCGGAAGGGGATCAGCCCCAGCATTTT
D: .; J: TRBJ2-2; V: TRBV2; size: .; CDR3: CASKFEKTGELFF; DNA: TGTGCCAGCAAGTTTGAGAAGACCGGGGAGCTGTTTTTT
D: TRBD2; J: TRBJ2-3; V: TRBV19; size: .; CDR3: CASSMGLAGYWDTQYF; DNA: TGTGCCAGTAGTATGGGACTAGCGGGGTATTGGGATACGCAGTATTTT
D: .; J: TRBJ1-2; V: TRBV6-5; size: .; CDR3: CASGRAPNYGYTF; DNA: TGTGCCAGCGGGAGGGCACCAAACTATGGCTACACCTTC
D: .; J: TRBJ2-1; V: TRBV4-1; size: .; CDR3: CASSHGSYNEQFF; DNA: TGCGCCAGCAGCCACGGGAGCTACAATGAGCAGTTCTTC
D: TRBD2; J: TRBJ2-3; V: TRBV29-1; size: .; CDR3: CSVEGTSGGASGTDTQYF; DNA: TGCAGCGTTGAAGGGACTAGCGGGGGGGCCTCTGGCACAGATACGCAGTATTTT
D: .; J: TRBJ1-6; V: TRBV2; size: few; CDR3: CASSTRLGSPLHF; DNA: TGTGCCAGCAGTACTAGGTTAGGTTCACCCCTCCACTTT
D: .; J: TRBJ1-2; V: TRBV7-9; size: .; CDR3: CASSVQGPYGYTF; DNA: TGTGCCAGCAGCGTACAGGGACCCTATGGCTACACCTTC
D: TRBD2; J: TRBJ2-1; V: TRBV5-1; size: .; CDR3: CASREGIRTSVGGNEQFF; DNA: TGCGCCAGCAGGGAAGGAATAAGGACTAGCGTAGGGGGCAATGAGCAGTTCTTC
D: .; J: TRBJ1-4; V: TRBV20-1; size: few; CDR3: CSASEPVNTSTNEKLFF; DNA: TGCAGTGCTAGTGAGCCAGTCAACACGTCAACTAATGAAAAACTGTTTTTT